The sample holds many counts of the clone carrying this TCR beta chain. Time point indicated: newly diagnosed GD, antithyroid drugs for less than 3 months. PBMC RNA served as the TCR library source. The data belong to a study of regulatory T cells in long-lasting Graves disease. The trim removed 2 bases at V and 1 base at J, leaving 5 bases unmatched. CDR1 and CDR2 from the germline V gene are MNHEY and SMNVEV (reference sequence). The CDR3 is 16 amino acids. Both iRepertoire HTBI primers and Arm-PCR of CDR3 regions were used to build the TCR beta libraries. TCRdb ran MiXCR on the multiplex PCR reads and lists one entry per CDR3 protein. The table includes 350,000 to 500,000 distinct CDR3 sequences, about 17% detected once. This sample also appeared in a second study, on T cells in Graves' hyperthyroidism and ophthalmopathy. This second study says: First-round RT-PCR targeting the TCR CDR3 was performed with the HTBI primer set.

The specimen comprised peripheral blood mononuclear cells (PBMCs), sampled at new diagnosis, from a patient treated with antithyroid drugs. The receptor comes from a young woman with Graves disease. V gene TRBV27 combines with J gene TRBJ2-3, with TRBD2 identical over 8 bases. CDR3 loop: CASSLGRGGRTDTQYF. CDR3 DNA sequence: TGTGCCAGCAGTTTAGGACGGGGGGGTCGCACAGATACGCAGTATTTT.